A selection of T cell receptor beta chains follows, all from one sample in a study of chemoradiotherapy in HPV16-positive cancers. Here immunoSEQ multiplex PCR was the method, and the copy in TCRdb shows in-frame clones only, minus some. The data hold 8,500 to 9,000 clones, with roughly 89% observed a single time. Here the sequenced sample was blood, taken from a patient who underwent chemoradiotherapy. These receptors were collected from a human donor with HPV-associated anogenital cancer. The CDR3 runs from the conserved cysteine through the conserved F or W. A D gene is named only where the DNA matches it firmly. Clone size is given for some rows only: seen once, a few or many times, or a class if the clone is expanded.

d_gene	abundance	j_gene	v_gene	CDR3aa	CDR3nt
NA	NA	TRBJ2-7	TRBV7-2	CASSLGLSSYEQYF	TGTGCCAGCAGCTTGGGACTCTCCTCCTACGAGCAGTACTTC
TRBD1	NA	TRBJ2-7	TRBV4-1	CASSLSTGQGSYEQYF	TGCGCCAGCAGCCTGTCCACGGGACAGGGGTCCTACGAGCAGTACTTC
NA	NA	TRBJ2-1	TRBV28	CASSPQGVATYNEQFF	TGTGCCAGCAGCCCCCAGGGTGTGGCGACCTACAATGAGCAGTTCTTC
TRBD1	NA	TRBJ1-5	TRBV29-1	CSVEITGEGPQHF	TGCAGCGTTGAGATAACAGGGGAAGGGCCCCAGCATTTT
NA	NA	TRBJ2-5	TRBV5-4	CASSLVGAGETQYF	TGTGCCAGCAGCTTGGTCGGGGCCGGGGAGACCCAGTACTTC
TRBD2	NA	TRBJ2-5	TRBV11-3	CASSLGRLAEETQYF	TGTGCCAGCAGCTTGGGCCGACTAGCCGAAGAGACCCAGTACTTC
NA	NA	TRBJ1-1	TRBV9	CASSVVSGGYTEAFF	TGTGCCAGCAGCGTAGTTTCGGGGGGATACACTGAAGCTTTCTTT
TRBD2	few	TRBJ2-3	TRBV27	CASSPSGLAGTQYF	TGTGCCAGCAGTCCCTCGGGACTAGCGGGGACGCAGTATTTT
NA	NA	TRBJ1-1	TRBV6-1	CASSDPRIGPYTEAFF	TGTGCCAGCAGTGACCCGCGCATAGGGCCGTACACTGAAGCTTTCTTT
NA	NA	TRBJ1-1	TRBV19	CASSIEGVFGTEAFF	TGTGCCAGTAGTATAGAGGGAGTTTTCGGCACTGAAGCTTTCTTT
TRBD1	NA	TRBJ2-2	TRBV10-3	CATGTGENTGELFF	TGTGCCACCGGGACAGGGGAGAACACCGGGGAGCTGTTTTTT
TRBD2	NA	TRBJ2-5	TRBV13	CASSAPAPGLAGQETQYF	TGTGCCAGCAGCGCCCCCGCTCCGGGACTAGCGGGCCAAGAGACCCAGTACTTC
TRBD1	once	TRBJ2-7	TRBV29-1	CSVGDRATYEQYF	TGCAGCGTTGGGGACAGGGCGACCTACGAGCAGTACTTC
NA	few	TRBJ2-7	TRBV5-1	CASSRTVGEQYF	TGCGCCAGCAGCCGGACCGTGGGGGAGCAGTACTTC
TRBD2	once	TRBJ2-1	TRBV6-1	CASNEGLAGTNEQFF	TGTGCCAGCAATGAAGGACTAGCGGGGACGAATGAGCAGTTCTTC
NA	NA	TRBJ1-1	TRBV28	CASSASSGRLNEAFF	TGTGCCAGCAGCGCCTCGTCGGGGCGGCTAAATGAAGCTTTCTTT
TRBD1	NA	TRBJ1-5	TRBV18	CASSPPPGQADSNQPQHF	TGTGCCAGCTCACCACCCCCCGGACAGGCTGATAGCAATCAGCCCCAGCATTTT
NA	NA	TRBJ2-7	TRBV30	CAWSASGYEQYF	TGTGCCTGGAGTGCAAGTGGCTACGAGCAGTACTTC
NA	NA	TRBJ2-3	TRBV6-4	CASSEGQGITDTQYF	TGTGCCAGCAGTGAAGGTCAGGGGATTACAGATACGCAGTATTTT
NA	NA	TRBJ1-5	TRBV28	CASTPRRTNQPQHF	TGTGCCAGCACACCCCGACGGACCAATCAGCCCCAGCATTTT